The 17 T cell receptor beta chains below were found in one sample sequenced in a study of technical replicates of blood from a few donors. Sequencing was performed with immunoSEQ multiplex PCR; in TCRdb, only in-frame clones are kept and a portion is missing. The sample records about 80,000 clones, around 97% being singletons. Sequenced sample: T cells isolated from PBMCs. Receptor source: a human donor in good health.

The CDR3 is CASSSRRQDALGYGYTF. CDR3 nucleotide sequence: TGTGCCAGTAGTTCCCGACGACAGGACGCATTAGGCTATGGCTACACCTTC. V is TRBV19 and J is TRBJ1-2, with D possibly being TRBD1 (6 bases). In germline, CDR1 is LNHDA, CDR2 SQIVND (reference sequence). The CDR3 contains 17 residues. Trimming removed 5 bases at V and 4 bases at J, with 23 bases between.

This rearrangement joins TRBV11-2 to TRBJ2-1, with TRBD2 matching over 9 bases. The germline V gene encodes CDR1 SGHAT and CDR2 FQNNGV. J lost 6 bases, V lost 2 bases, and 11 bases had no gene match. There are 17 residues in the CDR3. This CDR3 reads CASSLNGLAGSGNEQFF. The DNA for the CDR3 is TGTGCCAGCAGCTTAAACGGGCTAGCGGGGTCCGGCAATGAGCAGTTCTTC.

The V call is TRBV11-3, the J call TRBJ1-6; 8 bases fit TRBD1. This CDR3 is built from 14 residues. V shed 3 bases, J shed 7 bases, and the junction held 2 bases outside the gene matches. CDR1 SGHNT and CDR2 YENEEA come from the germline V gene. CDR3 sequence reads: CASSFQGANSPLHF. The CDR3 nucleotides read TGTGCCAGCAGCTTTCAGGGGGCAAATTCACCCCTCCACTTT.

V gene TRBV6-1 combines with J gene TRBJ2-3; 7 bases are a match to TRBD2. The germline gives CDR1 MNHNS, CDR2 SASEGT. This CDR3 region has 15 residues. The trim removed 6 bases at V and 0 bases at J, leaving 6 bases unmatched. The CDR3: CASSIPAGSTDTQYF. The CDR3 coding sequence is TGTGCCAGCAGCATCCCAGCGGGGAGCACAGATACGCAGTATTTT.

The chain recombines TRBV9 with TRBJ2-1; D perhaps matches TRBD2 (5 bases). The germline V gene has CDR1 SGDLS and CDR2 YYNGEE. The CDR3 contains 16 residues. Trimming took off 4 bases at V and 0 bases at J, with 14 bases between the two ends. CDR3 in amino acids: CASSPILATSYNEQFF. In nucleotides, the CDR3 is TGTGCCAGCAGCCCGATTTTAGCGACCTCCTACAATGAGCAGTTCTTC.

The chain links TRBV13 to TRBJ2-1, with D possibly matching TRBD1 (6 bases). Between the trimmed V and J ends, which lost 0 bases and 9 bases, there was a span of 21 bases. Germline V gene sequence: CDR1 PRHDT, CDR2 FYEKMQ (reference sequence). The CDR3 sequence is 17 residues long. DNA for the CDR3: TGTGCCAGCAGCTTAGGTTGGGTGGTTTGGACAGTTTCTGAGCAGTTCTTC. Its translation is CASSLGWVVWTVSEQFF.

The chain employs TRBV12-5 and TRBJ2-1, with TRBD2 matching 9 bases. Trimming cost V 1 base and J 6 bases; bases outside gene matches: 10. CDR1 is LGHNT, CDR2 FRNRAP, per germline. This CDR3 has 17 amino acids. CDR3 nucleotides: TGTGCTAGTGGTTTGGCCATGACTGGCGGGAGGGCCAATGAGCAGTTCTTC. This translates into CASGLAMTGGRANEQFF.

The V gene is TRBV5-1, the J gene TRBJ1-2; D call uncertain. The CDR3 length is 15 residues. V shed 0 bases and J shed 0 bases, with 9 bases lying between them. CDR1 is SGHRS, CDR2 YFSETQ, per germline. The CDR3 DNA reads as TGCGCCAGCAGCTTGGGGACTGCAGCTAACTATGGCTACACCTTC. Protein product: CASSLGTAANYGYTF.

The rearrangement joins TRBV5-5 to TRBJ1-1; D may be TRBD1 (5 bases). Deletions cut 5 bases from V and 3 bases from J, with 8 bases between. This CDR3 has 12 residues. The germline CDR1 and CDR2 sequences are SGHKS and YYEKEE (reference sequence). CDR3 sequence (DNA): TGTGCCAGCAGTCGACAGCACACTGAAGCTTTCTTT. Its protein is CASSRQHTEAFF.

The chain carries TRBV4-1 and TRBJ2-7; no reliable D call. Germline V lookup: CDR1 MGHRA, CDR2 YSYEKL. The CDR3 contains 14 residues. Deletions cut 4 bases from V and 2 bases from J, with 12 bases between. Written as DNA, the CDR3 is TGCGCCAGCAGCCCCCAGGTGGTGGCCTACGAGCAGTACTTC. Protein sequence: CASSPQVVAYEQYF.

The chain links TRBV11-2 to TRBJ2-5; 9 bases align to TRBD1. With V trimmed by 6 bases and J by 4 bases, 15 bases remained unmatched. CDR1 is SGHAT and CDR2 is FQNNGV in the germline V gene. The CDR3 consists of 17 residues. The CDR3 loop reads CASRRPGQGMSRETQYF. The CDR3 DNA reads as TGTGCCAGCAGACGTCCGGGACAGGGAATGAGTCGAGAGACCCAGTACTTC.

The chain combines TRBV30 with TRBJ2-3; 14 nucleotides align to TRBD2. V lost 1 base and J lost 0; bases outside the gene matches: 12. Looked up from germline, CDR1 is GTSNPN and CDR2 is SVGIG (reference sequence). CDR3 size: 20 residues. CDR3 coding DNA: TGTGCCTGGAGTGCTAAGATAGGACTAGCGGGGGGACAAAGCACAGATACGCAGTATTTT. Translated, it gives CAWSAKIGLAGGQSTDTQYF.

The chain combines TRBV9 with TRBJ2-1, with D maybe TRBD1 (5 bases). Trimming shortened V by 1 base and J by 7 bases, and 9 bases separated the two germline ends. This CDR3 has 13 amino acids. The V gene's germline CDR1 is SGDLS and CDR2 YYNGEE. CDR3 in DNA: TGTGCCAGCAGCGTATGGGGCGCGAATGAGCAGTTCTTC. Protein: CASSVWGANEQFF.

The chain employs TRBV10-3 and TRBJ2-7; 9 nucleotides align to TRBD1. The CDR3 has 15 residues. Germline CDR1 reads ENHRY; CDR2 reads SYGVKD. V lost 1 base to trimming and J lost 3 bases; unmatched junction nucleotides: 4. Here the CDR3 reads CAISELRQGVYEQYF. Here the CDR3 DNA reads TGTGCCATCAGTGAGTTAAGACAGGGGGTCTACGAGCAGTACTTC.

Concerning this clone itself: Within the sample, other DNA sequences also encode this same CDR3. The chain couples TRBV28 to TRBJ1-1; 9 nucleotides align to TRBD1. The V and J ends lost 6 bases and 2 bases, in that order; junction bases with no gene match: 4. Per germline, CDR1 MDHEN and CDR2 SYDVKM. CDR3 length equals 14 residues. The CDR3 spells CASRTGGANTEAFF. The CDR3 DNA reads as TGTGCCAGCAGAACAGGGGGCGCTAACACTGAAGCTTTCTTT.

The V and J genes are TRBV5-6 and TRBJ2-1; 13 positions match TRBD2. The CDR3 has 17 amino acids. CDR1 is SGHDT, CDR2 YYEEEE, per germline. V lost 4 bases to trimming and J lost 8 bases; unmatched junction nucleotides: 12. CDR3 nucleotide sequence: TGTGCCAGCAGCATCGAACTAGCGGGAGGGTTCTCCGATGAGCAGTTCTTC. Translated: CASSIELAGGFSDEQFF.

The chain employs TRBV5-1 and TRBJ2-7; D possibly corresponds to TRBD1 (5 bases). There are 12 residues in the CDR3. CDR1 and CDR2 from the germline V gene are SGHRS and YFSETQ. Trimming took off 8 bases at V and 7 bases at J, with 16 bases between the two ends. The CDR3 DNA reads TGCGCCAGGAAGGACACCAAAGGGGAGCAGTACTTC. This sequence encodes CARKDTKGEQYF.